The 27 T cell receptor beta chains presented below share a single source sample, sequenced in a study of T cell repertoires in cytomegalovirus infection. TCRdb processed the reads anew with MiXCR; each CDR3 protein has one entry. Of some 450,000 distinct CDR3 sequences listed, around 32% were seen once; the top ten hold roughly an eighth. Sequenced material: PBMCs. These receptors were obtained from a human donor in good health (CMV status not recorded). Some clones in this sample may be carry-over from other donors' samples.

This clonotype was picked up a small number of times. The chain has TRBV28 and TRBJ1-1, with D possibly TRBD1 on 5 matching bases. Between the trimmed V and J ends, which lost 8 bases and 3 bases, there was a span of 16 bases. The CDR3 covers 14 residues. Looked up from germline, CDR1 is MDHEN and CDR2 is SYDVKM. As DNA, the CDR3 is TGTGCCAGCCACAGGCGGGCGCAGGACACTGAAGCTTTCTTT. The encoded protein is CASHRRAQDTEAFF.

The chain links TRBV28 to TRBJ2-5; 10 bases fit TRBD2. V was pared by 4 bases and J by 4 bases, with 9 bases of the junction left unmatched. CDR1 and CDR2 from the germline V gene are MDHEN and SYDVKM. The CDR3 spans 16 residues. For the CDR3, the DNA is TGTGCCAGCAGTTGGTTGGAACTAGCGGGGATAGAGACCCAGTACTTC. Protein sequence: CASSWLELAGIETQYF.

J is TRBJ1-1 and V is TRBV20-1; a weak D match, TRBD1 (6 bases). CDR3 length: 15 residues. Looked up from germline, CDR1 is DFQATT and CDR2 is SNEGSKA (reference sequence). The ends were cut back, 6 bases at V and 2 bases at J, with 19 bases in the middle. The CDR3 protein is CSARDGRGPNTEAFF. The DNA of the CDR3 is TGCAGTGCACGTGACGGGCGGGGGCCAAACACTGAAGCTTTCTTT.

V usage is TRBV19 and J usage is TRBJ1-5, with D possibly matching TRBD1 (5 bases). V was clipped by 7 bases and J by 6 bases, with 19 bases between them. CDR1 and CDR2 from the germline V gene are LNHDA and SQIVND (reference sequence). This CDR3 contains 15 residues. This CDR3 reads CASIPAGGSIQPQHF. The DNA for the CDR3 is TGTGCCAGTATTCCCGCGGGGGGGAGTATTCAGCCCCAGCATTTT.

Notes on this clonotype: This clone may be a read error of a much larger clone one base away. The chain couples TRBV11-2 to TRBJ2-7; D gene ambiguous. This CDR3 is 15 amino acids long. Germline loops: CDR1 SGHAT, CDR2 FQNNGV. V was cut by 5 bases and J by 0 bases, with 14 bases left in between. CDR3 nucleotides: TGTGCCAGCAGCACTCGGTTGGCTAGCTCCTACGAGCAGTACTTC. Translating gives CASSTRLASSYEQYF. Combining the CDR3 with reference TRBV11-2 and TRBJ2-7 gives the whole variable domain EAGVAQSPRYKIIEKRQSVAFWCNPISGHATLYWYQQILGQGPKLLIQFQNNGVVDDSQLPKDRFSAERLKGVDSTLKIQPAKLEDSAVYLCASSTRLASSYEQYFGPGTRLTVT.

In this sample, this clonotype turned up a few times. The gene calls are TRBV27 and TRBJ2-1; 7 positions match TRBD2. The CDR3 extends over 16 amino acids. In germline, CDR1 is MNHEY, CDR2 SMNVEV (reference sequence). V shed 7 bases, J shed 2 bases, and the junction held 11 bases outside the gene matches. The CDR3: CASTSQAGSTYNEQFF. CDR3 sequence (DNA): TGTGCCAGCACCTCGCAAGCGGGGAGCACCTACAATGAGCAGTTCTTC.

This clonotype was detected a few times. The genes are TRBV6-2 or TRBV6-3 and TRBJ2-2; D is ambiguous. The germline gives CDR1 MNHEY, CDR2 SVGEGT. This CDR3 contains 18 residues. Trimming removed 0 bases at V and 0 bases at J, with 14 bases between. The CDR3 reads CASSYSIQSSPNTGELFF. DNA for the CDR3: TGTGCCAGCAGTTACTCGATTCAAAGCAGTCCGAACACCGGGGAGCTGTTTTTT.

This clonotype has a handful of counts. The J gene is TRBJ2-4, the V gene TRBV7-9, with a possible D match to TRBD2 (6 bases). Germline V gene lookup returns CDR1 SEHNR and CDR2 FQNEAQ (reference sequence). V was cut by 6 bases and J by 0 bases, with 18 bases left in between. The CDR3 is 17 amino acids. CDR3 in amino acids: CASSPWEASLAKNIQYF. The DNA for the CDR3 is TGTGCCAGCAGTCCGTGGGAGGCCTCTTTAGCCAAAAACATTCAGTACTTC.

To note about this clonotype: A read error may produce the germline difference seen at one junction end. The CDR3 DNA reads as TGTTCCAGCAGTGGTACAGAGAGCAATGAGCAGTGCTTC. Translating gives CSSSGTESNEQCF. This sequence joins TRBV6-5 and TRBJ2-1; no clear D gene. Per germline, CDR1 MNHEY and CDR2 SVGAGI. This CDR3 has 13 residues.

This clonotype was detected ten times or more. The J gene is TRBJ1-1, the V gene TRBV12-3 or TRBV12-4; D may be TRBD1 (5 bases). The CDR3 runs to 13 residues. Trimming took 6 bases from V and 7 from J, leaving 15 bases between them. The CDR3 is CASSPRGTVEAFF. CDR3 bases: TGTGCCAGCAGCCCAAGGGGTACAGTTGAAGCTTTCTTT.

The sample holds a few counts of this clonotype. This chain links TRBV19 with TRBJ2-5, with TRBD2 matching 7 bases. The germline gives CDR1 LNHDA, CDR2 SQIVND (reference sequence). CDR3 length: 15 residues. V lost 3 bases and J lost 3; bases outside the gene matches: 7. The CDR3 region is CASSISPSGEETQYF. The CDR3 DNA follows: TGTGCCAGTAGTATCTCCCCCAGCGGGGAAGAGACCCAGTACTTC.

This chain joins TRBV25-1 and TRBJ2-1; D is unclear. Trimming cost V 2 bases and J 6 bases, with 17 bases left between them. CDR1 is MGHDK and CDR2 is SYGVNS in the germline V gene. The CDR3 extends over 16 amino acids. CDR3 protein: CASSEDGTLHPNEQFF. The CDR3 DNA sequence: TGTGCCAGCAGTGAAGATGGCACCCTTCATCCCAATGAGCAGTTCTTC.

This clonotype was counted many times. The chain couples TRBV7-2 to TRBJ2-4; 8 bases align to TRBD2. This CDR3 region has 16 residues. V was clipped by 6 bases and J by 1 base; unmatched bases: 8. CDR1 and CDR2 from the germline V gene are SGHTA and FQGNSA. The CDR3 DNA sequence: TGTGCCAGCAGTTTGGACTCGGGGGGGGCCAAAAACATTCAGTACTTC. Translation gives CASSLDSGGAKNIQYF.

DNA for the CDR3: TGTGCCAGCAGTCCTATCAGAGGGGGCACGGAGACCCAGTACTTC. It translates to CASSPIRGGTETQYF. The V call is TRBV2, the J call TRBJ2-5; TRBD1 aligns across 7 bases. This CDR3 is built from 15 residues. V lost 5 bases and J lost 5; bases outside the gene matches: 11. Germline CDR1 and CDR2: SNHLY and FYNNEI.

There are many counts of this clonotype. The gene calls are TRBV7-2 and TRBJ2-7, with 9 positions matching TRBD1. CDR1 and CDR2 (germline): SGHTA, FQGNSA. With V trimmed by 1 base and J by 2 bases, 3 bases remained unmatched. The CDR3 sequence is 15 residues long. CDR3 sequence: CASSLGTGVPYEQYF. The CDR3 region has the DNA TGTGCCAGCAGCTTAGGGACAGGGGTTCCCTACGAGCAGTACTTC.

Details on this clonotype: The CDR3 carries no conserved terminal phenylalanine or tryptophan, so it likely arises from a read error. This rearrangement joins TRBV11-2 to TRBJ2-1; 8 bases match TRBD2. Germline V gene lookup returns CDR1 SGHAT and CDR2 FQNNGV. The V gene end was trimmed by 5 bases and the J gene end by 8 bases; junction bases not matched to a gene: 5. This CDR3 region has 13 residues. The CDR3 loop reads CASSTRTSHEQFL. CDR3 in DNA: TGTGCCAGCAGCACCCGGACTAGCCATGAGCAGTTCTTA.

The chain carries TRBV5-1 and TRBJ1-2; D may be TRBD1 (6 bases). Germline V gene data show CDR1 as SGHRS and CDR2 as YFSETQ. V dropped 4 bases and J dropped 7 bases, with 17 bases sitting between them. The CDR3 consists of 14 residues. This chain's CDR3 is CASSPAETGFGYTF. The CDR3 nucleotides read TGCGCCAGCAGCCCAGCCGAAACAGGGTTTGGCTACACCTTC.

The chain uses TRBV5-1 and TRBJ1-2; unclear D gene. V lost 0 bases to trimming and J lost 4 bases, with 10 bases between them. The CDR3 consists of 14 residues. Germline-derived CDR1 and CDR2 are SGHRS and YFSETQ. The CDR3 region is CASSLDKEVYGYTF. CDR3 bases: TGCGCCAGCAGCTTGGATAAGGAAGTCTATGGCTACACCTTC.

The rearrangement links TRBV5-6 to TRBJ2-2; D not certain. The CDR3 loop spans 14 amino acids. Trimming cost V 4 bases and J 4 bases, with 11 bases left between them. CDR1 is SGHDT, CDR2 YYEEEE, per germline. The CDR3: CASSLRTRTGELFF. The CDR3 coding sequence is TGTGCCAGCAGCCTAAGGACCCGCACCGGGGAGCTGTTTTTT.

Ten or more counts support this clonotype. This CDR3 reads CASRQQGEQFF. DNA for the CDR3: TGTGCCAGCAGGCAGCAGGGCGAGCAGTTCTTC. This chain connects TRBV27 to TRBJ2-1; maybe TRBD1 (5 bases). Germline CDR1 reads MNHEY; CDR2 reads SMNVEV (reference sequence). Trimming took 6 bases from V and 10 from J, leaving 10 bases between them. The CDR3 is made up of 11 amino acids.

The V gene is TRBV12-3 or TRBV12-4, the J gene TRBJ1-6, with a weak D call TRBD1 (6 bases). The CDR3 has 16 residues. The germline V and J ends were trimmed by 3 bases and 6 bases, with 15 bases remaining between them. This chain's CDR3 is CASSFYLGQLNSPLHF. The CDR3 DNA follows: TGTGCCAGCAGTTTTTATCTTGGACAGCTTAATTCACCCCTCCACTTT.

This clonotype was detected only once. The V and J genes are TRBV19 and TRBJ1-5; D possibly corresponds to TRBD1 (5 bases). The CDR3 length is 13 residues. Germline CDR1 is LNHDA and CDR2 is SQIVND (reference sequence). Trimming pared 3 bases from V and 3 bases from J, leaving 6 bases between. The CDR3 DNA reads as TGTGCCAGTAGTATGGGGACCAATCAGCCCCAGCATTTT. As protein: CASSMGTNQPQHF.

As concerns this clonotype: A read error may explain this, as a much larger clone is one base away. No conserved phenylalanine or tryptophan ends this CDR3, so it is likely a read error. This rearrangement joins TRBV7-2 to TRBJ2-1; 9 bases agree with TRBD2. The CDR3 is 15 amino acids. The V gene end was trimmed by 5 bases and the J gene end by 4 bases; junction bases not matched to a gene: 6. Germline V gene lookup returns CDR1 SGHTA and CDR2 FQGNSA. The CDR3 DNA is TGTGCCAGCAGCCCCACTAGCGGGTATTACAATGAGCAGTTCTTA. This translates into CASSPTSGYYNEQFL.

This clonotype was seen repeatedly, ten times or more. The chain couples TRBV7-6 to TRBJ2-7; a weak D match, TRBD2 (6 bases). CDR1 SGHVS and CDR2 FNYEAQ come from the germline V gene. V was pared by 5 bases and J by 6 bases, with 14 bases between. The CDR3 runs to 13 residues. CDR3 sequence reads: CASSLDYVSEQYF. CDR3 DNA sequence: TGTGCCAGCAGCCTGGACTACGTCTCCGAGCAGTACTTC.

In this sample, this clonotype turned up a few times. CDR3 DNA sequence: TGTGCCAGCAGTTACACCGCAGTTAATCAGCCCCAGCATTTT. Translation: CASSYTAVNQPQHF. V and J are TRBV6-5 and TRBJ1-5; D uncertain. Germline CDR1 is MNHEY and CDR2 is SVGAGI. The CDR3 spans 14 residues. V was pared by 2 bases and J by 4 bases, with 9 bases between.

V is TRBV7-9 and J is TRBJ2-7; tentatively, D is TRBD2 (5 bases). The V end was cut by 3 bases, the J end by 2 bases, with 11 bases between. CDR3 length equals 14 residues. Germline CDR1 and CDR2: SEHNR and FQNEAQ (reference sequence). The CDR3 region has the DNA TGTGCCAGCAGCTTGGTCGACGGGACCTACGAGCAGTACTTC. This sequence encodes CASSLVDGTYEQYF.

This clonotype occurred a few times. The rearrangement links TRBV7-9 to TRBJ1-6; tentative D call: TRBD1 (5 bases). Per germline, CDR1 SEHNR and CDR2 FQNEAQ (reference sequence). The CDR3 consists of 13 residues. Deletions cut 3 bases from V and 10 bases from J, with 10 bases between. The chain's CDR3 is CASSFGQDSPLHF. CDR3 DNA: TGTGCCAGCAGCTTTGGACAAGACTCACCCCTCCACTTT.